One and the same sample provided the 19 T cell receptor beta chains below, sequenced in a study of CD8 T cells in ankylosing spondylitis. MiXCR, applied by TCRdb to the 5' RACE reads, yields one record per CDR3 protein. The data show 200,000 to 300,000 distinct CDR3 sequences, approximately 30% seen once. Specimen: blood, either unsorted or a sorted T cell fraction (not recorded which). The receptors originated from a male donor with ankylosing spondylitis or in good health (not recorded which).

This chain connects TRBV12-3 or TRBV12-4 to TRBJ2-5, with 13 positions matching TRBD2. After removal of 3 bases from V and 6 bases from J, the junction contained 4 bases not matched to a gene. The CDR3 is made up of 15 amino acids. The CDR3 sequence: CASSFTSGGEQTQYF. In DNA, the CDR3 is TGTGCCAGCAGTTTTACTAGCGGGGGGGAGCAGACCCAGTACTTC.

This clonotype came up a few times. The gene calls are TRBV4-1 and TRBJ2-3, with a possible D match to TRBD2 (5 bases). The V end lost 3 bases, the J end lost 0 bases, and 16 bases lay between the germline ends. Germline assignment: CDR1 MGHRA and CDR2 YSYEKL. The CDR3 is 17 amino acids. The CDR3: CASSHLRAGLSTDTQYF. As DNA, the CDR3 is TGCGCCAGCAGCCACTTGCGGGCCGGACTGAGCACAGATACGCAGTATTTT.

The chain couples TRBV20-1 to TRBJ2-5; the D gene is possibly TRBD2 (5 bases). Trimming left V 4 bases short and J 0 bases short, with 27 bases between. Germline V CDR1 and CDR2: DFQATT, SNEGSKA (reference sequence). The CDR3 has 19 residues. CDR3 loop: CSANHPLLVPRDYQETQYF. CDR3 nucleotide sequence: TGCAGTGCTAATCATCCCCTACTAGTTCCCCGAGATTACCAAGAGACCCAGTACTTC.

This chain connects TRBV7-9 to TRBJ2-3; a possible D gene is TRBD1 (6 bases). The germline CDR1 and CDR2 sequences are SEHNR and FQNEAQ (reference sequence). CDR3 length: 15 amino acids. Trimming removed 0 bases at V and 8 bases at J, with 15 bases between. CDR3 nucleotides: TGTGCCAGCAGCTTAGCACAGACAGGTGTGGGTACGCAGTATTTT. It translates to CASSLAQTGVGTQYF. The entire variable domain, with the rest obtained from reference TRBV7-9 and TRBJ2-3, is as follows: DTGVSQNPRHKITKRGQNVTFRCDPISEHNRLYWYRQTLGQGPEFLTYFQNEAQLEKSRLLSDRFSAERPKGSFSTLEIQRTEQGDSAMYLCASSLAQTGVGTQYFGPGTRLTVL.

The CDR3 loop is CASSLVGLAALDNEQFF. CDR3 coding DNA: TGTGCCAGCAGCCTTGTGGGACTAGCGGCCCTGGACAATGAGCAGTTCTTC. V gene TRBV5-5 combines with J gene TRBJ2-1; TRBD2 aligns across 11 bases. The CDR3 is 17 residues long. Germline V gives CDR1 SGHKS, CDR2 YYEKEE (reference sequence). V shed 4 bases, J shed 5 bases, and the junction held 11 bases outside the gene matches.

Only a few counts were recorded for this clonotype. The chain couples TRBV20-1 to TRBJ2-2, with a tentative D call TRBD1 (7 bases). CDR3 length: 18 amino acids. Germline V gene sequence: CDR1 DFQATT, CDR2 SNEGSKA (reference sequence). Trimming removed 0 bases at V and 0 bases at J, with 17 bases between. The CDR3 coding sequence is TGCAGTGCTAGAGATCGGAGGGGGCGGATTGCGAACACCGGGGAGCTGTTTTTT. Translation gives CSARDRRGRIANTGELFF.

The sample holds a few counts of this clonotype. This chain joins TRBV20-1 and TRBJ1-6; D call uncertain. V lost 0 bases to trimming and J lost 4 bases, with 10 bases between them. From germline, CDR1 is DFQATT and CDR2 SNEGSKA (reference sequence). The CDR3 totals 15 residues. CDR3 region: CSARDPRAYNSPLHF. CDR3 nucleotides: TGCAGTGCTAGAGATCCTCGGGCTTATAATTCACCCCTCCACTTT.

CDR3 in amino acids: CSVWRAEKLFF. The CDR3 region has the DNA TGCAGCGTTTGGCGTGCTGAGAAACTGTTTTTT. The V and J genes are TRBV29-1 and TRBJ1-4; D remains unclear. V was shortened by 5 bases and J by 11 bases, with 12 bases between the two germline ends. This CDR3 is 11 amino acids long. CDR1 and CDR2 from the germline V gene are SQVTM and ANQGSEA.

This chain uses TRBV24-1 with TRBJ1-2; 10 positions match TRBD1. CDR3 length: 16 residues. The germline V gene encodes CDR1 KGHDR and CDR2 SFDVKD. V lost 3 bases to trimming and J lost 5 bases; unmatched junction nucleotides: 8. This CDR3 is CATSDATGGHFYGYTF. The CDR3 nucleotides read TGTGCCACCAGTGATGCGACAGGGGGCCACTTTTATGGCTACACCTTC.

The chain couples TRBV12-3 or TRBV12-4 to TRBJ2-7; TRBD2 aligns across 7 bases. The J segment lost 6 bases and the V segment lost 6 bases, leaving 8 bases of the junction unmatched. This CDR3 has 13 amino acids. The CDR3 nucleotides are TGTGCCAGCAGCGGCGGCGGGGGAAGCGAGCAGTACTTC. Translating it yields CASSGGGGSEQYF.

This clonotype has only a few counts. V usage is TRBV15 and J usage is TRBJ2-1; D call uncertain. The germline V gene encodes CDR1 LNHNV and CDR2 YYDKDF (reference sequence). The CDR3 totals 13 residues. The ends were cut back, 5 bases at V and 8 bases at J, with 13 bases in the middle. The CDR3 region has the DNA TGTGCCACCAGCCGAGTTCTCTCGTATGAGCAGTTCTTC. Translation gives CATSRVLSYEQFF.

V gene TRBV4-2 combines with J gene TRBJ2-3; the match to TRBD1 covers 10 bases. CDR3 length equals 20 residues. Trimming cost V 1 base and J 1 base; bases outside gene matches: 14. The germline V gene has CDR1 LGHNA and CDR2 YNFKEQ. For the CDR3, the DNA is TGTGCCAGCAGCCAAGTTCTCTCCATCGGTGGACAGGGGGGCACAGATACGCAGTATTTT. As protein: CASSQVLSIGGQGGTDTQYF.

Only a few counts were recorded for this clonotype. The chain combines TRBV27 with TRBJ2-1; D gene unclear. Germline V lookup: CDR1 MNHEY, CDR2 SMNVEV (reference sequence). The germline V and J ends were trimmed by 7 bases and 7 bases, with 23 bases remaining between them. This CDR3 region has 16 residues. CDR3 nucleotide sequence: TGTGCCAGCACCCATGACGTCCTGGCAGGACCTAATGAGCAGTTCTTC. Protein sequence: CASTHDVLAGPNEQFF.

This clonotype was counted only a few times. CDR3 amino acids: CSAPKLASGEQYF. Written as DNA, the CDR3 is TGCAGTGCTCCTAAACTAGCTTCGGGGGAGCAGTACTTC. This chain uses TRBV20-1 with TRBJ2-7; D might be TRBD2 (6 bases). The V end lost 5 bases, the J end lost 7 bases, and 18 bases lay between the germline ends. CDR3 size: 13 residues. Germline-derived CDR1 and CDR2 are DFQATT and SNEGSKA (reference sequence).

The genes are TRBV27 and TRBJ2-5; a possible D gene is TRBD2 (5 bases). CDR3 length equals 14 residues. The V end lost 4 bases, the J end lost 1 base, and 10 bases lay between the germline ends. Germline lookup yields CDR1 MNHEY and CDR2 SMNVEV (reference sequence). The CDR3 coding sequence is TGTGCCAGCAGTTCCCCGGGGATCCAAGAGACCCAGTACTTC. This gives the protein CASSSPGIQETQYF.

The chain uses TRBV9 and TRBJ2-5; 11 bases match TRBD2. The CDR3 contains 16 residues. Unmatched junction bases numbered 4, after V lost 0 bases and J lost 3 bases. Germline V gene data show CDR1 as SGDLS and CDR2 as YYNGEE. The CDR3 DNA sequence: TGTGCCAGCAGCGTAGTAGCGGGGGGGCGAGAAGAGACCCAGTACTTC. Translating gives CASSVVAGGREETQYF.

The gene calls are TRBV10-3 and TRBJ1-3; 10 bases align to TRBD1. There are 15 residues in the CDR3. V was pared by 11 bases and J by 4 bases, with 11 bases of the junction left unmatched. Germline loops: CDR1 ENHRY, CDR2 SYGVKD. The DNA of the CDR3 is TGTGCCGTTCGTCCGGGACAGGGGAAGGGAAACACCATATATTTT. Translated: CAVRPGQGKGNTIYF.

The chain joins TRBV12-3 or TRBV12-4 to TRBJ2-1; TRBD1 agrees at 9 bases. V trimming: 6 bases; J trimming: 9 bases; junction bases outside the gene matches: 6. The CDR3 is 13 amino acids. CDR3 region: CASRPPGQGEQFF. CDR3 in DNA: TGTGCCAGCAGGCCCCCGGGACAGGGTGAGCAGTTCTTC.

V and J are TRBV20-1 and TRBJ1-4; D not resolved. With 3 bases removed from V and 3 bases from J, the gap between germline ends came to 11 bases. Germline V gene sequence: CDR1 DFQATT, CDR2 SNEGSKA (reference sequence). The length of the CDR3 is 14 residues. CDR3 coding DNA: TGCAGTGCTAGGCCGGCCCTGGCTAATGAAAAACTGTTTTTT. This codes for CSARPALANEKLFF.